Shown below are 4 T cell receptor beta chains from a single sample sequenced in a study of cytomegalovirus exposure and HLA in healthy donors. The study ran its PCR with 60 Vbeta and 13 Jbeta primers. The data were produced by immunoSEQ multiplex PCR, yet TCRdb's version contains in-frame clones alone and is incomplete. The data contain about 59,000 clones, roughly 80% of them singletons. Sequenced sample: PBMCs. These receptors came from a woman aged 40 to 49 in good health and CMV-seronegative.

The chain has TRBV19 and TRBJ2-7; a possible D gene is TRBD2 (6 bases). The CDR3 sequence is 15 residues long. V was clipped by 5 bases and J by 0 bases, with 14 bases between them. Germline V gene data show CDR1 as LNHDA and CDR2 as SQIVND (reference sequence). The CDR3 nucleotides are TGTGCCAGTAGTCGGGACTCCCGGGGCTCCTACGAGCAGTACTTC. Translated, it gives CASSRDSRGSYEQYF.

This CDR3 reads CASSGGSESSYEQYF. CDR3 bases: TGTGCCAGCAGTGGAGGATCTGAGAGCTCCTACGAGCAGTACTTC. The gene calls are TRBV25-1 and TRBJ2-7; D call uncertain. CDR3 length: 15 residues. Germline V gives CDR1 MGHDK, CDR2 SYGVNS. The V and J ends lost 4 bases and 0 bases respectively, with 13 bases between them.

The chain has TRBV7-6 and TRBJ1-1; TRBD1 might be the D (6 bases). CDR1 is SGHVS, CDR2 FNYEAQ, per germline. This CDR3 is 16 amino acids long. Trimming stripped 2 bases from V and 0 bases from J, with 13 bases between. In DNA form, the CDR3 reads TGTGCCAGCAGCTTATCTGGACAGCTTTTGAACACTGAAGCTTTCTTT. It codes for CASSLSGQLLNTEAFF.

Turning to this clone: One junction end does not reproduce the germline sequence, and a read error may be involved. The rearrangement links TRBV5-6 to TRBJ1-2; possibly TRBD1 for D (6 bases). The germline V gene encodes CDR1 SGHDT and CDR2 YYEEEE. The CDR3 is 13 amino acids. CDR3 loop: CASSLRGNYDYTF. The CDR3 nucleotides are TGTGCCAGCAGCTTGAGGGGGAACTATGACTACACCTTC. The entire variable domain, with the rest obtained from reference TRBV5-6 and TRBJ1-2, is as follows: DAGVTQSPTHLIKTRGQQVTLRCSPKSGHDTVSWYQQALGQGPQFIFQYYEEEERQRGNFPDRFSGHQFPNYSSELNVNALLLGDSALYLCASSLRGNYDYTFGSGTRLTVV.